This T cell receptor (beta chain) came from a study of blood T cells in healthy people across ages. Study-level results: Naive T cell percentage by flow cytometry tracked strongly with beta diversity. Nothing was known about donor CMV status, and this possibly confounded expanded clonotype changes. Diversity was higher, and naive CD4+ cells more numerous, in long-lived donors than in aged donors. Observed TCR beta diversity per million T cells went down as age went up. This fall followed a roughly linear course with age.

Concerning this clonotype itself: Its antigen is not identified.

A J-beta primer mix and a sample-barcoded 5' primer were used in a second PCR of roughly 6 to 11 cycles. One entry per CDR3 protein, called by TCRdb with MiXCR from the 5' RACE reads. The data contain about 2 million distinct CDR3 sequences, around half of them seen just once; the ten biggest clones take up over 2%. The sequencing input was blood. The TCR comes from a woman aged 40 to 50 in good health.

CDR3 nucleotides: TGTGCCAGCAGCCAAGAGAGCCAGACTAGCGGGGGCCGCCGAGAGACCCAGTACTTC. Translating gives CASSQESQTSGGRRETQYF. The chain couples TRBV4-2 to TRBJ2-5; TRBD2 matches at 12 bases. This CDR3 has 19 amino acids. Germline V gene lookup returns CDR1 LGHNA and CDR2 YNFKEQ. V was clipped by 0 bases and J by 4 bases; unmatched bases: 12.